The next 18 T cell receptor beta chains were all read from a single sample in a study of vaccination and CD4 T cells after COVID-19. Treatment defined: roughly 10-day PBMC culture with coronavirus spike peptide pools or control peptides (ViraFEST assay). The Oncomine TCR Beta short-read assay was what sequenced the DNA obtained from cultured CD4+ T cells. TCRdb reprocessed the PCR reads via MiXCR and lists one record per CDR3 protein. The sample has 15,000 or so distinct CDR3 sequences; almost 50% are singletons. These receptors have no known antigen. The sequences come from cultured CD4+ T cells from blood, collected after SARS-CoV-2 vaccination. The receptors here all came from a human donor with COVID-19.

Comment on this clonotype: The junction departs from the called germline gene at one end, perhaps through a read error. The rearrangement links TRBV7-7 to TRBJ1-1; D is ambiguous. Germline V lookup: CDR1 SSHAT, CDR2 FNYEAQ (reference sequence). CDR3 length: 15 residues. The DNA of the CDR3 is TGTGCTAGCAGCCTCAGTGCATGGGTCAACACTGAAGCTTTCTTT. This encodes CASSLSAWVNTEAFF. The variable domain in full, with the rest retrieved from reference TRBV7-7 and TRBJ1-1, is GAGVSQSPRYKVTKRGQDVTLRCDPISSHATLYWYQQALGQGPEFLTYFNYEAQPDKSGLPSDRFSAERPEGSISTLTIQRTEQRDSAMYRCASSLSAWVNTEAFFGQGTRLTVV.

The genes are TRBV11-2 and TRBJ2-5; D remains unclear. Trimming pared 6 bases from V and 3 bases from J, leaving 11 bases between. The CDR3 is made up of 13 amino acids. Germline CDR1 is SGHAT and CDR2 is FQNNGV. CDR3: CASRNILKETQYF. The CDR3 DNA sequence: TGTGCCAGCAGGAACATTTTGAAAGAGACCCAGTACTTC.

This clonotype showed up just once. The chain joins TRBV3-1 to TRBJ1-6, with 9 bases aligning to TRBD1. This CDR3 is built from 14 residues. Trimming at V came to 4 bases and at J to 11 bases, leaving 6 bases not matched to a gene. Germline CDR1 reads LGHDT; CDR2 reads YNNKEL (reference sequence). The CDR3 here is CASSLGTGRTPLHF. CDR3 nucleotide sequence: TGTGCCAGCAGCCTCGGGACAGGGAGAACACCCCTCCACTTT.

The rearrangement links TRBV20-1 to TRBJ1-2; D not certain. V lost 2 bases, J lost 8 bases, and 18 bases lay in between. The CDR3 is 14 residues long. The germline V gene encodes CDR1 DFQATT and CDR2 SNEGSKA (reference sequence). Here the CDR3 reads CSARPTGVLSGYTF. In DNA form, the CDR3 reads TGCAGTGCTAGACCTACCGGGGTCCTCTCAGGCTACACCTTC.

The gene calls are TRBV19 and TRBJ2-3; no clear D gene. The germline CDR1 and CDR2 sequences are LNHDA and SQIVND (reference sequence). Trimming took off 5 bases at V and 1 base at J, with 10 bases between the two ends. The length of the CDR3 is 14 residues. CDR3 amino acids: CASSSWLGTDTQYF. CDR3 nucleotides: TGTGCCAGTAGTTCTTGGTTAGGCACAGATACGCAGTATTTT.

This clonotype was found a few times. J is TRBJ2-5 and V is TRBV14, with 7 bases aligning to TRBD2. Losses at the gene ends were 3 bases for V and 5 bases for J; bases not matched to a gene: 12. The V gene's germline CDR1 is SGHDN and CDR2 FVKESK. This CDR3 is 16 amino acids long. CDR3 nucleotides: TGTGCCAGCAGCCACGCTGTCCCCTTCGGGGGGGAGACCCAGTACTTC. Its protein product is CASSHAVPFGGETQYF.

This clonotype was seen more than once but under ten times. Here the CDR3 DNA reads TGTGCCAGCAGTTTTTCCAGGGGAGTCACTGAAGCTTTCTTT. Translation: CASSFSRGVTEAFF. This chain joins TRBV27 and TRBJ1-1; tentative D call: TRBD1 (6 bases). CDR1 and CDR2 (germline): MNHEY, SMNVEV (reference sequence). The CDR3 is 14 residues long. The germline V and J ends were trimmed by 3 bases and 4 bases, with 12 bases remaining between them.

V usage is TRBV19 and J usage is TRBJ2-1; 8 nucleotides agree with TRBD2. The CDR3 runs to 15 residues. In germline, CDR1 is LNHDA, CDR2 SQIVND (reference sequence). V dropped 2 bases and J dropped 5; count of bases not matched to a gene: 5. The CDR3: CASSIPGLGDNEQFF. The CDR3 region has the DNA TGTGCCAGTAGTATACCGGGACTAGGGGACAATGAGCAGTTCTTC.

V gene TRBV12-3 or TRBV12-4 combines with J gene TRBJ2-3, with TRBD1 as a possible D gene (6 bases). The CDR3 totals 13 residues. Trimming took off 5 bases at V and 6 bases at J, with 12 bases between the two ends. In nucleotides, the CDR3 is TGTGCCAGCAGTCCCCAGGGGCTGGATACGCAGTATTTT. Translated, it gives CASSPQGLDTQYF.

This clonotype was observed a few times. The chain combines TRBV20-1 with TRBJ1-2, with D maybe TRBD1 (5 bases). Trimming removed 5 bases from V and 4 bases from J, with 17 bases in between. CDR3 length: 14 amino acids. From germline, CDR1 is DFQATT and CDR2 SNEGSKA (reference sequence). CDR3 sequence reads: CSAPPGGFSYGYTF. CDR3 in DNA: TGCAGTGCTCCTCCGGGGGGGTTCAGCTATGGCTACACCTTC.

This clonotype was seen a handful of times. At one end, the junction sequence differs from germline, possibly due to a read error. This chain links TRBV7-7 with TRBJ2-5; D not certain. This CDR3 region has 14 residues. Germline loops: CDR1 SSHAT, CDR2 FNYEAQ (reference sequence). The CDR3 DNA follows: TGTGCTAGCAGCTTATCAACGTTCCAAGAGACCCAGTACTTC. It codes for CASSLSTFQETQYF.

The genes are TRBV4-2 and TRBJ2-7, with D maybe TRBD2 (7 bases). Germline assignment: CDR1 LGHNA and CDR2 YNFKEQ. The CDR3 spans 16 residues. V was cut by 2 bases and J by 6 bases, with 20 bases left in between. This CDR3 is CASSQLDRQGGGEQYF. As DNA, the CDR3 is TGTGCCAGCAGCCAATTAGACCGGCAGGGAGGGGGCGAGCAGTACTTC.

V usage is TRBV20-1 and J usage is TRBJ2-6; 7 nucleotides agree with TRBD2. Germline V gene data show CDR1 as DFQATT and CDR2 as SNEGSKA (reference sequence). Losses at the gene ends were 5 bases for V and 4 bases for J; bases not matched to a gene: 17. This CDR3 is built from 18 residues. The CDR3 region has the DNA TGCAGTGCTTCCGCCGGGGGAGGGAGTATCTCAGGGGCCAACGTCCTGACTTTC. It translates to CSASAGGGSISGANVLTF.

V usage is TRBV27 and J usage is TRBJ1-2, with a tentative D call TRBD1 (5 bases). The CDR3 runs 13 residues. In germline, CDR1 is MNHEY, CDR2 SMNVEV (reference sequence). V lost 4 bases to trimming and J lost 4 bases, with 10 bases between them. Here the CDR3 DNA reads TGTGCCAGCAGTTCCCGGGGCCTCTATGGCTACACCTTC. It yields the protein CASSSRGLYGYTF.

CDR3 nucleotide sequence: TGTGCCAGCAGTCCGGGACAGGTCAACACCGGGGAGCTGTTTTTT. It translates to CASSPGQVNTGELFF. The genes are TRBV5-4 and TRBJ2-2, with 8 positions matching TRBD1. This CDR3 spans 15 amino acids. Per the germline V gene, CDR1 is SGHNT and CDR2 is YYREEE (reference sequence). Losses at the gene ends were 5 bases for V and 2 bases for J; bases not matched to a gene: 5. Together with reference TRBV5-4 and TRBJ2-2, the CDR3 gives the full variable domain: ETGVTQSPTHLIKTRGQQVTLRCSSQSGHNTVSWYQQALGQGPQFIFQYYREEENGRGNFPPRFSGLQFPNYSSELNVNALELDDSALYLCASSPGQVNTGELFFGEGSRLTVL.

V gene TRBV12-3 or TRBV12-4 combines with J gene TRBJ2-5, with D unresolved. The V end lost 2 bases, the J end lost 10 bases, and 8 bases lay between the germline ends. The CDR3 covers 11 residues. Here the CDR3 DNA reads TGTGCCAGCAGTTTATCTGGAAACCAGTACTTC. It codes for CASSLSGNQYF.

This chain uses TRBV28 with TRBJ2-7; D is uncertain. The tail of the sequence fits TRBJ2-5 better, so the J call may be wrong. Germline-derived CDR1 and CDR2 are MDHEN and SYDVKM. The CDR3 consists of 15 residues. The CDR3 loop reads CASSRPGTSFETQYF. CDR3 nucleotide sequence: TGTGCCAGCAGCCGACCTGGTACCTCATTCGAGACCCAGTACTTC.

This chain uses TRBV19 with TRBJ2-5, with 7 positions matching TRBD1. V gave up 4 bases and J gave up 5 bases; unmatched junction bases: 16. The CDR3 sequence is 17 residues long. The germline V gene has CDR1 LNHDA and CDR2 SQIVND (reference sequence). This CDR3 reads CASSRPLGGASVETQYF. The DNA for the CDR3 is TGTGCCAGTAGTAGGCCCTTAGGGGGCGCATCAGTGGAGACCCAGTACTTC.